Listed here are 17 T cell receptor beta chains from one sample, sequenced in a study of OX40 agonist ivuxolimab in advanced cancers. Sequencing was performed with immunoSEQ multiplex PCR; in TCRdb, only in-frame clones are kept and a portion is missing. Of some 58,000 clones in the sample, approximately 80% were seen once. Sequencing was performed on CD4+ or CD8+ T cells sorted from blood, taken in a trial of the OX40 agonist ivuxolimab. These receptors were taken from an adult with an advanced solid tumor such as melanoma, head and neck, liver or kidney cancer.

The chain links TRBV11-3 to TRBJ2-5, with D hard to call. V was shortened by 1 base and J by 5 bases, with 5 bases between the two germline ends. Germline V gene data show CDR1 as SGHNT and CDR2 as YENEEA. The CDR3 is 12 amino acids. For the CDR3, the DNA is TGTGCCAGCAGCTTAGCCAGGGAGACCCAGTACTTC. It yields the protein CASSLARETQYF.

The CDR3 bases are TGTGCCAGCAGCTCCGTCGCCGGAACTGAAGCTTTCTTT. It specifies CASSSVAGTEAFF. J is TRBJ1-1 and V is TRBV7-9; D remains ambiguous. This CDR3 has 13 residues. CDR1 is SEHNR and CDR2 is FQNEAQ in the germline V gene (reference sequence). Trimming removed 4 bases at V and 5 bases at J, with 11 bases between.

CDR3 amino acids: CASSFMGLAGISYTGELFF. The CDR3 DNA reads TGTGCCAGCAGTTTCATGGGACTAGCGGGAATTTCGTACACCGGGGAGCTGTTTTTT. The J gene is TRBJ2-2, the V gene TRBV27; 13 bases map to TRBD2. The trim removed 3 bases at V and 3 bases at J, leaving 10 bases unmatched. The CDR3 has 19 residues. Germline assignment: CDR1 MNHEY and CDR2 SMNVEV (reference sequence).

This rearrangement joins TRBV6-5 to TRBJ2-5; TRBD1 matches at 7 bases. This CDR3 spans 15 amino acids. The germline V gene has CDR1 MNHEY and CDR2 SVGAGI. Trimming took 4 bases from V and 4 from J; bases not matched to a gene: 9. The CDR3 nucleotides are TGTGCCAGCAGTTCAACCGGGACAGAAGGAGAGACCCAGTACTTC. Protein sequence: CASSSTGTEGETQYF.

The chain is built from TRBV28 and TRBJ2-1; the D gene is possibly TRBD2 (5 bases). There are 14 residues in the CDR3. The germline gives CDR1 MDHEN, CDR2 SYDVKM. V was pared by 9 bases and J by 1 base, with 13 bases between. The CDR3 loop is CASQFGVSYNEQFF. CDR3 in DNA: TGTGCCAGTCAATTCGGGGTTTCCTACAATGAGCAGTTCTTC.

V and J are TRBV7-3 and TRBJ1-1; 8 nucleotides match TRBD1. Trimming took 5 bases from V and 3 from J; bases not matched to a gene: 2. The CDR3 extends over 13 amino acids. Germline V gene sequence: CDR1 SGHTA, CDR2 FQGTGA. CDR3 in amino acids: CASSPDRDTEAFF. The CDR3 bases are TGTGCCAGCAGCCCGGACAGGGACACTGAAGCTTTCTTT.

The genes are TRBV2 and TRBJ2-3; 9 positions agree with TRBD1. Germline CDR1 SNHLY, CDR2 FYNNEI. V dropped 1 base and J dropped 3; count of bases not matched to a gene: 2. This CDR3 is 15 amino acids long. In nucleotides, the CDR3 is TGTGCCAGCAGTGAAGGGACAGGGGTTACAGATACGCAGTATTTT. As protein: CASSEGTGVTDTQYF.

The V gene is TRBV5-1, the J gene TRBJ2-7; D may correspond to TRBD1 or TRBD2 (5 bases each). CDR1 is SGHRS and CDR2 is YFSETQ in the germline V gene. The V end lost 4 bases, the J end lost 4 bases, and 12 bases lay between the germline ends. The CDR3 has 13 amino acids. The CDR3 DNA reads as TGCGCCAGCAGCGGGACGGAGCTGTACGAGCAGTACTTC. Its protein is CASSGTELYEQYF.

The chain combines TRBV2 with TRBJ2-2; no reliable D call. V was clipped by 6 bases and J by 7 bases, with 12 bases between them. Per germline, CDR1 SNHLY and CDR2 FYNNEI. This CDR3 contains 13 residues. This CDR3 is CASSTLPDGELFF. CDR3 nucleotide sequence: TGTGCCAGCAGCACATTGCCCGACGGGGAGCTGTTTTTT.

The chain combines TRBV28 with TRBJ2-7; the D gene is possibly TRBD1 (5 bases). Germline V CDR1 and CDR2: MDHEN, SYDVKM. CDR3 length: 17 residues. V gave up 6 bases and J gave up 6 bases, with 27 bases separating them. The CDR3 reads CASSTYRTPKGWVEQYF. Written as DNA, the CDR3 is TGTGCCAGCAGCACCTACAGGACGCCGAAAGGTTGGGTCGAGCAGTACTTC.

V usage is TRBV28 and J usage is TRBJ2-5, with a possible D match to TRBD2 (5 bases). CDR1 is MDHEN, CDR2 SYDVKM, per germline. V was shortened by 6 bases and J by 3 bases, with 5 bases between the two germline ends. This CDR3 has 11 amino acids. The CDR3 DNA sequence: TGTGCCAGCAGCGGGAAAGAGACCCAGTACTTC. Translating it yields CASSGKETQYF.

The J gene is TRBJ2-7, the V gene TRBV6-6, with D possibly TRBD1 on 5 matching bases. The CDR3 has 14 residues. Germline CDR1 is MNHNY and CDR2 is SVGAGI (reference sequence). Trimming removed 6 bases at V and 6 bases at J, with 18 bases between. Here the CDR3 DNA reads TGTGCCAGCAGATCCGACAGTCCTTACGTCGAGCAGTACTTC. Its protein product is CASRSDSPYVEQYF.

CDR3 region: CASSSRTDSYEQYF. The CDR3 nucleotides read TGCGCCAGCAGCTCAAGGACTGACTCCTACGAGCAGTACTTC. The chain links TRBV5-1 to TRBJ2-7, with D perhaps TRBD2 (5 bases). The V gene lost 3 bases and the J gene lost 0 bases, with 10 bases spanning the gap. CDR1 is SGHRS, CDR2 YFSETQ, per germline. The CDR3 is made up of 14 amino acids. Full variable domain (rest looked up from reference TRBV5-1 and TRBJ2-7): KAGVTQTPRYLIKTRGQQVTLSCSPISGHRSVSWYQQTPGQGLQFLFEYFSETQRNKGNFPGRFSGRQFSNSRSEMNVSTLELGDSALYLCASSSRTDSYEQYFGPGTRLTVT.

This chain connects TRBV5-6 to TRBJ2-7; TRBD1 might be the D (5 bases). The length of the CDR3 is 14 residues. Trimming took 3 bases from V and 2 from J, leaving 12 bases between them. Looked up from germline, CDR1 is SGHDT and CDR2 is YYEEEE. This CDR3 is CASSSPTAPYEQYF. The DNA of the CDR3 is TGTGCCAGCAGCTCTCCGACAGCTCCCTACGAGCAGTACTTC.

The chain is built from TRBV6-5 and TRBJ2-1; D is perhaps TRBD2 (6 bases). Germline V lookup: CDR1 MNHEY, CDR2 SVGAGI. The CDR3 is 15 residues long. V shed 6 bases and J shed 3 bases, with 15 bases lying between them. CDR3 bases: TGTGCCAGCAGCCCCACTAGCTTAGACTACAATGAGCAGTTCTTC. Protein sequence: CASSPTSLDYNEQFF.

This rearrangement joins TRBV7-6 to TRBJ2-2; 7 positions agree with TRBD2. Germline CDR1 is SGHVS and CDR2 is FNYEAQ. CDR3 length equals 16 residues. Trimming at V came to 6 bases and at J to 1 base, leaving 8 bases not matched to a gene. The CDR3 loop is CASRVQGGMNTGELFF. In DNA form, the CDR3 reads TGTGCCAGCAGAGTCCAGGGAGGGATGAACACCGGGGAGCTGTTTTTT.

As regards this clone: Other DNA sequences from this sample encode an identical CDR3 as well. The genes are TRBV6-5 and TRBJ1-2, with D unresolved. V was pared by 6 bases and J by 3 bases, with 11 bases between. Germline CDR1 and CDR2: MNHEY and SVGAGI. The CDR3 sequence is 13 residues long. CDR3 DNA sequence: TGTGCCAGCAGCTCCGACGGCTACTATGGCTACACCTTC. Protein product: CASSSDGYYGYTF.